These 14 T cell receptor beta chains were sequenced from one sample in a study of T cells in Graves' hyperthyroidism and ophthalmopathy. RNA transcripts gave rise to amplified TCR beta CDR3 regions. With the HTBI primer set, the TCR CDR3 went through a first round of RT-PCR. TCRdb independently ran MiXCR on the multiplex PCR reads; one entry per CDR3 protein. The sample comprises nearly 750,000 distinct CDR3 sequences, around a third of which are singletons, and less than 40% rests with the top ten. The material sequenced was blood. The receptor source for this set is a woman aged 40 to 50 with Graves' hyperthyroidism.

The chain recombines TRBV7-2 with TRBJ2-5, with unresolved D. The CDR3 has 15 residues. CDR1 SGHTA and CDR2 FQGNSA come from the germline V gene. V lost 3 bases to trimming and J lost 5 bases, with 16 bases between them. The CDR3 here is CASSFRASLLETQYF. The CDR3 region has the DNA TGTGCCAGCAGCTTCCGGGCTAGTTTATTGGAGACCCAGTACTTC.

This clonotype was seen ten or more times. J is TRBJ1-6 and V is TRBV10-3; 7 bases are a match to TRBD1. V shed 10 bases and J 7 bases; nucleotides not matched to a gene: 10. The germline gives CDR1 ENHRY, CDR2 SYGVKD. This CDR3 is built from 14 residues. The CDR3, as DNA: TGTGCCAGCCTAACCGGGACAGTAAATTCACCCCTCCACTTT. Amino acid sequence: CASLTGTVNSPLHF.

This chain joins TRBV4-1 and TRBJ2-2; the D gene is possibly TRBD1 (6 bases). CDR3 length: 15 amino acids. CDR1 is MGHRA and CDR2 is YSYEKL in the germline V gene. Trimming stripped 3 bases from V and 0 bases from J, with 8 bases between. The CDR3 loop reads CASSQGHTNTGELFF. The CDR3 DNA sequence: TGCGCCAGCAGCCAGGGACACACGAACACCGGGGAGCTGTTTTTT.

The sample holds many counts of this clonotype. This chain links TRBV7-9 with TRBJ1-5; D remains ambiguous. V shed 3 bases and J shed 6 bases, with 12 bases lying between them. The CDR3 totals 14 residues. Germline assignment: CDR1 SEHNR and CDR2 FQNEAQ (reference sequence). The CDR3 DNA reads TGTGCCAGCAGCTTGGGCGTTATGGGTCAGCCCCAGCATTTT. Its protein is CASSLGVMGQPQHF.

Remarks on this clonotype: Germline and junction disagree at one end, which may indicate a read error. The rearrangement joins TRBV12-3 or TRBV12-4 to TRBJ1-5, with D perhaps TRBD1 (6 bases). This CDR3 comprises 15 residues. The CDR3 here is CASSRTGQLNQPQRF. CDR3 DNA: TGTGCCAGCAGCCGAACAGGACAGTTAAATCAGCCCCAGCGTTTT.

This clonotype was detected many times. The chain combines TRBV7-9 with TRBJ1-4; D remains unclear. Germline CDR1 is SEHNR and CDR2 is FQNEAQ (reference sequence). V was shortened by 2 bases and J by 4 bases, with 5 bases between the two germline ends. The CDR3 totals 13 residues. The CDR3 nucleotides read TGTGCCAGCAGCTTACCAAATAATGAAAAACTGTTTTTT. Translation: CASSLPNNEKLFF.

In its sample, this clonotype was seen many times. The chain couples TRBV20-1 to TRBJ2-5, with a tentative D call TRBD2 (5 bases). CDR3 length: 12 residues. Germline assignment: CDR1 DFQATT and CDR2 SNEGSKA (reference sequence). Trimming removed 3 bases from V and 5 bases from J, with 10 bases in between. CDR3 loop: CSASLAGETQYF. CDR3 bases: TGCAGTGCTAGCCTAGCTGGGGAGACCCAGTACTTC.

This clonotype was recorded many times. This chain uses TRBV7-9 with TRBJ1-1; 7 bases are shared with TRBD1. The CDR3 is made up of 15 amino acids. Looked up from germline, CDR1 is SEHNR and CDR2 is FQNEAQ (reference sequence). Losses at the gene ends were 5 bases for V and 1 base for J; bases not matched to a gene: 7. The CDR3 region is CASSPGGVGNTEAFF. The CDR3 nucleotides read TGTGCCAGCAGCCCAGGGGGGGTAGGGAACACTGAAGCTTTCTTT.

On this clonotype itself: At one end, the junction sequence differs from germline, possibly due to a read error. The gene calls are TRBV29-1 and TRBJ2-2; TRBD1 matches at 9 bases. The CDR3 has 15 residues. Germline loops: CDR1 SQVTM, CDR2 ANQGSEA. DNA of the CDR3: TGCAGCGTGAGAGAACAGGGGGCCGGCACCGGGGAGCTGCTTTTT. Translating gives CSVREQGAGTGELLF.

The rearrangement joins TRBV20-1 to TRBJ1-2; D perhaps matches TRBD1 (6 bases). From germline, CDR1 is DFQATT and CDR2 SNEGSKA (reference sequence). The CDR3 has 13 amino acids. The ends were cut back, 0 bases at V and 6 bases at J, with 11 bases in the middle. CDR3: CSAREEGVDGYTF. CDR3 bases: TGCAGTGCTAGAGAAGAGGGGGTGGATGGCTACACCTTC.

This clonotype was seen ten or more times. At one boundary the junction diverges from the germline segment, which might be a read error. The chain joins TRBV29-1 to TRBJ2-7, with D perhaps matching TRBD1 (7 bases). The CDR3 has 13 amino acids. From germline, CDR1 is SQVTM and CDR2 ANQGSEA. CDR3 sequence: CSVEAGQNYGQYF. As DNA, the CDR3 is TGCAGCGTTGAGGCGGGACAGAACTACGGGCAGTACTTC.

Ten or more counts support this clonotype. The gene calls are TRBV7-3 and TRBJ2-5; perhaps TRBD2 as D (7 bases). The V and J ends lost 5 bases and 1 base respectively, with 14 bases between them. Germline loops: CDR1 SGHTA, CDR2 FQGTGA. The CDR3 has 15 residues. CDR3 DNA sequence: TGTGCCAGCAGCCCTAACGCGGGGGCCCAAGAGACCCAGTACTTC. It specifies CASSPNAGAQETQYF.

This clonotype was detected ten times or more. The V and J genes are TRBV14 and TRBJ2-5; a weak D match, TRBD2 (6 bases). CDR1 and CDR2 (germline): SGHDN, FVKESK. There are 16 residues in the CDR3. Trimming took off 0 bases at V and 1 base at J, with 12 bases between the two ends. CDR3 region: CASSQEVGRRQETQYF. CDR3 DNA: TGTGCCAGCAGCCAAGAGGTGGGGAGGCGCCAAGAGACCCAGTACTTC. Supplemented by reference TRBV14 and TRBJ2-5, the full variable domain reads EAGVTQFPSHSVIEKGQTVTLRCDPISGHDNLYWYRRVMGKEIKFLLHFVKESKQDESGMPNNRFLAERTGGTYSTLKVQPAELEDSGVYFCASSQEVGRRQETQYFGPGTRLLVL.

The CDR3: CASSLRVMNTEAFF. CDR3 coding DNA: TGTGCCAGCAGCTTGAGGGTGATGAACACTGAAGCTTTCTTT. The rearrangement links TRBV5-6 to TRBJ1-1; D gene uncertain. Germline loops: CDR1 SGHDT, CDR2 YYEEEE. The CDR3 consists of 14 residues. The V and J ends lost 1 base and 0 bases respectively, with 7 bases between them.